Detailed here is one TCR beta chain. The data stem from a study of cytomegalovirus exposure and HLA in healthy donors. Losses at the gene ends were 5 bases for V and 3 bases for J; bases not matched to a gene: 3. Germline CDR1 is MNHEY and CDR2 is SMNVEV (reference sequence). This CDR3 has 15 residues. TCRdb's table, derived via immunoSEQ multiplex PCR, lists solely in-frame clones and lacks some. The data show over 150,000 clones, with roughly nine tenths seen just once and around 6% held by the top ten. J is TRBJ2-3 and V is TRBV27; TRBD1 matches at 12 bases. The origin of this receptor is a woman in her 30s in good health and CMV-seronegative. Sequencing used PBMCs. The CDR3 DNA follows: TGTGCCAGCAGTCGGGACAGGGGGCTAACAGATACGCAGTATTTT. Encoded protein: CASSRDRGLTDTQYF.